What follows is one T cell receptor (beta chain) and its context. Antigen specificity is unknown. In TCRdb, the RT-PCR reads were re-called with MiXCR into one record per CDR3 protein. This table has 650,000 or so distinct CDR3 sequences, 14% appearing once. Germline CDR1 SGHAT, CDR2 FQDESV (reference sequence). Losses at the gene ends were 5 bases for V and 2 bases for J; bases not matched to a gene: 17. This CDR3 is 18 amino acids long. This sample stems from a study of response to subunit inactivated influenza vaccine. The study, taken as a whole, reports: Only a handful of new T cells, the authors suggested, are recruited with each seasonal influenza vaccination.

The TCR was taken from a man aged 50-60 years who received an inactivated influenza vaccine. Sequencing used PBMCs from blood, obtained 14 days before vaccination. The chain joins TRBV11-1 to TRBJ1-2, with TRBD1 matching 7 bases. The chain's CDR3 is CASSSLPYSTDRNYGYTF. The DNA for the CDR3 is TGTGCCAGCAGCAGCTTACCCTACTCAACGGACAGGAACTATGGCTACACCTTC.